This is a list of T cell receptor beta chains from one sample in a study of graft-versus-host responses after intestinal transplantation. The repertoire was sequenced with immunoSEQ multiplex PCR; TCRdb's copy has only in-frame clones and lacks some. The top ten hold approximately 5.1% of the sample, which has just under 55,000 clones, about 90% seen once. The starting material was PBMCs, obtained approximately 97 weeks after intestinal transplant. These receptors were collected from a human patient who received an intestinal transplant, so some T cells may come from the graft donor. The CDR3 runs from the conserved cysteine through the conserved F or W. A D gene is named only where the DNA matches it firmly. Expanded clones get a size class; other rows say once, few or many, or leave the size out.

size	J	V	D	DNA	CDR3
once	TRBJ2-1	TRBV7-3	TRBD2	TGTGCCAGCAGCTTAACTAGCGGGGCCCACGAGCAGTTCTTC	CASSLTSGAHEQFF
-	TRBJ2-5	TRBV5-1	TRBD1	TGCGCCAGCAGCTGGGGGACAGGACGCCAAGAGACCCAGTACTTC	CASSWGTGRQETQYF
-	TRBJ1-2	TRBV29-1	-	TGCAGCGTTGGGGGGCCCGGCTACACCTTC	CSVGGPGYTF
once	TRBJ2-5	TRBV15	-	TGTGCCACCAGCAGAGATCGGGGCCAAGAGACCCAGTACTTC	CATSRDRGQETQYF
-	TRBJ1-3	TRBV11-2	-	TGTGCCAGCAGCGCGACCACCGGGGTCCGAGCGAACACCATATATTTT	CASSATTGVRANTIYF
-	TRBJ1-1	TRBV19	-	TGTGCCAGTAGTCGAGGGTGGACTGAAGCTTTCTTT	CASSRGWTEAFF
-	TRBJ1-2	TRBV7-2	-	TGTGCCAGCAGCTTAGGGCCCTATCGACCTAACTATGGCTACACCTTC	CASSLGPYRPNYGYTF
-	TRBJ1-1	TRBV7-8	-	TGTGCCAGCAGCCCATCCGGGAGTAACCTTGTAGGAGCTTTCTTT	CASSPSGSNLVGAFF
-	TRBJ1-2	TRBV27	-	TGTGCCAGCAGAACGGGGGGGGGCTACACCTTC	CASRTGGGYTF
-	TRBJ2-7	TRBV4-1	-	TGCGCCAGCAGCCAAGAAGTCGGGGAGCAGTACTTC	CASSQEVGEQYF
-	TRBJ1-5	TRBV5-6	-	TGTGCCAGCAGCTTCGCGGGCATGGCCCAGCATTTT	CASSFAGMAQHF
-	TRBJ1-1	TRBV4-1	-	TGCGCCAGCAGCCCGCTGACGAATTTGAACACTGAAGCTTTCTTT	CASSPLTNLNTEAFF
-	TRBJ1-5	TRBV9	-	TGTGCCAGCAGTAAGGGAGGAGGGCAGCCCCAGCATTTT	CASSKGGGQPQHF
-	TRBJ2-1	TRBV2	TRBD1	TGTGCCAGCCAAGGGGACAGCGAAAGGGGCAATGAGCAGTTCTTC	CASQGDSERGNEQFF
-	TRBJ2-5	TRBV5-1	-	TGCGCCAGCAGCTTGGGGGCAGGGCCCAGGACCCAGTACTTC	CASSLGAGPRTQYF
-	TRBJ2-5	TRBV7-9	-	TGTGCCAGCAGCCAGGAACAAGAGACCCAGTACTTC	CASSQEQETQYF
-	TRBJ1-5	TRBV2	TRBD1	TGTGCCAGCAGTGGCGGACAGGGGGCGAGCAATCAGCCCCAGCATTTT	CASSGGQGASNQPQHF
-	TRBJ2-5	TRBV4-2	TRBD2	TGTGCCAGCAGCCGCCTCCCGGGACTAGCGGGGGGAAAACAAGAGACCCAGTACTTC	CASSRLPGLAGGKQETQYF
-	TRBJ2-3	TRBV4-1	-	TGCGCCAGCAGCCAAGACCACCGGAGAGATACGCAGTATTTT	CASSQDHRRDTQYF
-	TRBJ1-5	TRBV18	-	TGTGCCAGCTCACCACCCCCACTACCCATGGCAGGGGTGGCGTCTCAGCCCCAGCATTTT	CASSPPPLPMAGVASQPQHF
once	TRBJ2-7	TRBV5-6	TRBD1	TGTGCCAGCAGCTTGGGGGTCCCGGGACAGGGGGCGCACACCTACGAGCAGTACTTC	CASSLGVPGQGAHTYEQYF
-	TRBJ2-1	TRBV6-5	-	TGTGCCAGCAGTTACTCGGGGGGCGAGCAGTTCTTC	CASSYSGGEQFF
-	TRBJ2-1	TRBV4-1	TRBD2	TGCGCCAGCAGCCATGGACTAGCGGGGGGGCATCATGAGCAGTTCTTC	CASSHGLAGGHHEQFF
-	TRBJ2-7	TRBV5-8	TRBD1	TGTGCCAGCAGCTCGTACAGGGGCAGTACCTACGAGCAGTACTTC	CASSSYRGSTYEQYF
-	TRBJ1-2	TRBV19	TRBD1	TGTGCCAGTAGTTCAAACCCTGGACAGGGGAGCTATGGCTACACCTTC	CASSSNPGQGSYGYTF
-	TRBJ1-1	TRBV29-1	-	TGCAGCGTTGAGGGGCTAGGGAATTCTGAAGCTTTCTTT	CSVEGLGNSEAFF
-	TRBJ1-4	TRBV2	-	TGTGCCAGCAGTGAAGCGGGACGGGAAAATGAAAAACTGTTTTTT	CASSEAGRENEKLFF
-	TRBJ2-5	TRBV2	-	TGTGCGAACGGCGGGGCCCAAGAGACCCAGTACTTC	CANGGAQETQYF